Presented here are 32 T cell receptor beta chains from one specimen sequenced in a study of human T cells and chemical hapten exposure. TCRdb used MiXCR to reprocess the RACE reads, holding one entry per CDR3 protein. Of nearly 350,000 distinct CDR3 sequences listed, around 6.9% are singletons. Specified time point: patch test 1, 2 weeks after DPC sensitization. Treatment here: therapeutic diphenylcyclopropenone sensitization with weekly scalp DPC. This material consisted of whole blood, taken in connection with sensitization to the hapten diphenylcyclopropenone (DPC). The receptors were sampled from a woman under 30 with alopecia areata. Some clones in this sample may be carry-over from other donors' samples.

This chain links TRBV15 with TRBJ2-5; TRBD2 aligns across 9 bases. The CDR3 runs 17 residues. Unmatched junction bases numbered 12, after V lost 0 bases and J lost 7 bases. Germline CDR1 reads LNHNV; CDR2 reads YYDKDF (reference sequence). The CDR3: CATSRDHRGLARGTQYF. CDR3 coding DNA: TGTGCCACCAGCAGAGATCACCGGGGACTAGCCAGGGGGACCCAGTACTTC.

The chain couples TRBV6-5 to TRBJ2-2; D could derive from TRBD1 or TRBD2 (5 bases each). The CDR3 spans 16 residues. Trimming removed 6 bases from V and 2 bases from J, with 16 bases in between. Germline V CDR1 and CDR2: MNHEY, SVGAGI. Written as DNA, the CDR3 is TGTGCCAGCAGAGCCTCCGGGACGGCTAACACCGGGGAGCTGTTTTTT. Translated, it gives CASRASGTANTGELFF.

This clonotype was observed a handful of times. This rearrangement joins TRBV12-3 or TRBV12-4 to TRBJ1-1; D possibly corresponds to TRBD1 (5 bases). The CDR3 spans 15 residues. Trimming pared 5 bases from V and 8 bases from J, leaving 21 bases between. Written as DNA, the CDR3 is TGTGCCAGCAGTCCATCGACAGCCTTGTCCGCAGAAGCTTTCTTT. Its protein product is CASSPSTALSAEAFF.

This clonotype was observed a few times. The chain links TRBV12-3 or TRBV12-4 to TRBJ1-4, with 7 bases that match TRBD1. This CDR3 comprises 15 residues. The ends lost 3 bases at V and 7 bases at J; junction bases unmatched: 8. DNA of the CDR3: TGTGCCAGCAGTTTCCCGCGACAGGGTCGTGAAAAACTGTTTTTT. It specifies CASSFPRQGREKLFF.

This clonotype was observed a few times. The chain couples TRBV5-6 to TRBJ2-5; tentatively, D is TRBD1 (5 bases). V was shortened by 0 bases and J by 1 base, with 10 bases between the two germline ends. The CDR3 is 15 residues long. The germline V gene encodes CDR1 SGHDT and CDR2 YYEEEE. CDR3 coding DNA: TGTGCCAGCAGCTTGGTGGGCAGGGCCCAAGAGACCCAGTACTTC. Its protein product is CASSLVGRAQETQYF. The variable domain in full, completed from reference TRBV5-6 and TRBJ2-5, reads DAGVTQSPTHLIKTRGQQVTLRCSPKSGHDTVSWYQQALGQGPQFIFQYYEEEERQRGNFPDRFSGHQFPNYSSELNVNALLLGDSALYLCASSLVGRAQETQYFGPGTRLLVL.

There are many counts of this clonotype. The chain is built from TRBV7-3 and TRBJ1-1, with TRBD1 as a possible D gene (6 bases). Trimming removed 3 bases from V and 4 bases from J, with 9 bases in between. The germline gives CDR1 SGHTA, CDR2 FQGTGA. The CDR3 loop spans 13 amino acids. CDR3 protein: CASSLMTGTEAFF. The CDR3 DNA reads TGTGCCAGCAGCTTGATGACAGGCACTGAAGCTTTCTTT. Based on the CDR3 plus reference TRBV7-3 and TRBJ1-1, the full variable domain is GAGVSQTPSNKVTEKGKYVELRCDPISGHTALYWYRQSLGQGPEFLIYFQGTGAADDSGLPNDRFFAVRPEGSVSTLKIQRTERGDSAVYLCASSLMTGTEAFFGQGTRLTVV.

This clonotype was counted at least ten times. This sequence joins TRBV3-1 and TRBJ2-7; no firm D call. This CDR3 contains 13 residues. V was trimmed by 4 bases and J by 2 bases, leaving 9 bases between them. Looked up from germline, CDR1 is LGHDT and CDR2 is YNNKEL (reference sequence). The CDR3 region has the DNA TGTGCCAGCAGCCTGACTGCGACCTACGAGCAGTACTTC. Protein: CASSLTATYEQYF.

The chain links TRBV5-1 to TRBJ2-3; no clear D gene. This CDR3 has 17 residues. With 0 bases removed from V and 1 base from J, the gap between germline ends came to 15 bases. Germline V gene data show CDR1 as SGHRS and CDR2 as YFSETQ. The CDR3 nucleotides are TGCGCCAGCAGCTTGGATCCAAGGCTCCCCGGCACAGATACGCAGTATTTT. Amino acids: CASSLDPRLPGTDTQYF.

This clonotype was seen only a few times. The J gene is TRBJ2-2, the V gene TRBV24-1, with 10 bases matching TRBD2. The CDR3 length is 14 residues. With V trimmed by 5 bases and J by 4 bases, 0 bases remained unmatched. From germline, CDR1 is KGHDR and CDR2 SFDVKD. The DNA of the CDR3 is TGTGCCACCAGTGGGACTAGCGGCACCGGGGAGCTGTTTTTT. This codes for CATSGTSGTGELFF.

This clonotype showed up just once. Because it lacks the conserved phenylalanine or tryptophan at the end, this CDR3 is likely a read error. CDR3 sequence: CSAALPYNEKLFS. The CDR3 region has the DNA TGCAGTGCTGCTCTTCCCTATAATGAAAAACTGTTTTCT. The gene calls are TRBV20-1 and TRBJ1-4; D remains ambiguous. Trimming stripped 5 bases from V and 4 bases from J, with 11 bases between. The length of the CDR3 is 13 residues. CDR1 and CDR2 from the germline V gene are DFQATT and SNEGSKA (reference sequence).

V usage is TRBV27 and J usage is TRBJ2-7; 10 nucleotides match TRBD1. V lost 5 bases, J lost 2 bases, and 6 bases stayed unmatched. Germline V CDR1 and CDR2: MNHEY, SMNVEV (reference sequence). The CDR3 is 15 residues long. Written as DNA, the CDR3 is TGTGCCAGCAGTCACCGGGACAGGGGACCCTACGAGCAGTACTTC. It yields the protein CASSHRDRGPYEQYF.

V usage is TRBV18 and J usage is TRBJ1-5, with 11 bases fitting TRBD1. CDR3 size: 17 residues. Unmatched junction bases numbered 11, after V lost 10 bases and J lost 0 bases. Germline values: CDR1 KGHSH, CDR2 LQKENI. In DNA, the CDR3 is TGTGCCACCTCTGGACAGGGGGCAGGATATAGCAATCAGCCCCAGCATTTT. Protein product: CATSGQGAGYSNQPQHF.

This chain links TRBV29-1 with TRBJ2-7; TRBD2 aligns across 9 bases. The CDR3 contains 13 residues. Germline V gives CDR1 SQVTM, CDR2 ANQGSEA. Trimming cost V 7 bases and J 3 bases; bases outside gene matches: 7. The CDR3 loop reads CSASAGGDYEQYF. CDR3 coding DNA: TGCAGCGCCTCAGCGGGGGGAGACTACGAGCAGTACTTC.

This clonotype was recorded many times. The J gene is TRBJ2-2, the V gene TRBV6-5; unclear D gene. Germline V gene data show CDR1 as MNHEY and CDR2 as SVGAGI. This CDR3 comprises 11 residues. The V and J ends lost 8 bases and 4 bases respectively, with 5 bases between them. The CDR3 DNA reads TGTGCCAGCGGGATCACCGGGGAGCTGTTTTTT. This sequence encodes CASGITGELFF.

This clonotype was found a few times. This chain connects TRBV27 to TRBJ1-5; no clear D. CDR1 and CDR2 from the germline V gene are MNHEY and SMNVEV (reference sequence). The CDR3 is 13 residues long. Between the trimmed V and J ends, which lost 8 bases and 0 bases, there was a span of 8 bases. The CDR3 DNA sequence: TGTGCCAGCGGAAATAGTAGCAATCAGCCCCAGCATTTT. This gives the protein CASGNSSNQPQHF.

This sequence joins TRBV24-1 and TRBJ2-3; D call uncertain. Trimming removed 8 bases at V and 0 bases at J, with 5 bases between. Per germline, CDR1 KGHDR and CDR2 SFDVKD. The CDR3 totals 12 residues. CDR3 residues: CATKPSTDTQYF. Here the CDR3 DNA reads TGTGCCACCAAGCCGAGCACAGATACGCAGTATTTT.

The chain employs TRBV6-1 and TRBJ1-5; D uncertain. V shed 7 bases and J shed 7 bases, with 14 bases lying between them. CDR1 MNHNS and CDR2 SASEGT come from the germline V gene. The CDR3 extends over 13 amino acids. DNA for the CDR3: TGTGCCAGCATGTGGACGAGAGAGCAGCCCCAGCATTTT. Its translation: CASMWTREQPQHF.

This clonotype was seen at least ten times. V and J are TRBV2 and TRBJ1-1; TRBD1 agrees at 7 bases. The CDR3 contains 12 residues. Germline trimming cut 8 bases from V and 8 bases from J; bases unmatched to any gene: 8. The germline CDR1 and CDR2 sequences are SNHLY and FYNNEI. The CDR3 DNA sequence: TGTGCCAGCCGGACAGGCAAAGCAGAAGCTTTCTTT. Its protein is CASRTGKAEAFF.

The rearrangement links TRBV2 to TRBJ1-5; 10 bases align to TRBD1. This CDR3 comprises 16 residues. Germline loops: CDR1 SNHLY, CDR2 FYNNEI. The trim removed 2 bases at V and 7 bases at J, leaving 8 bases unmatched. Here the CDR3 DNA reads TGTGCCAGCAGTGAAAACGGGTGGGACAGGGGACAGCCCCAGCATTTT. This codes for CASSENGWDRGQPQHF.

This chain uses TRBV20-1 with TRBJ1-2; D call uncertain. The CDR3 length is 14 residues. Germline V lookup: CDR1 DFQATT, CDR2 SNEGSKA (reference sequence). The germline V and J ends were trimmed by 3 bases and 2 bases, with 13 bases remaining between them. This CDR3 reads CSASSGAGNYGYTF. The CDR3 DNA is TGCAGTGCTAGCAGCGGAGCAGGAAACTATGGCTACACCTTC.

There are many counts of this clonotype. V usage is TRBV7-8 and J usage is TRBJ2-3; D is ambiguous. Germline loops: CDR1 SGHVS, CDR2 FQNEAQ. V lost 0 bases, J lost 0 bases, and 10 bases lay in between. CDR3 size: 16 residues. CDR3 sequence: CASSLARQTSTDTQYF. CDR3 bases: TGTGCCAGCAGCTTAGCGCGTCAGACTAGCACAGATACGCAGTATTTT.

This clonotype appeared a few times. The chain's CDR3 is CSAGTSGGGDTQYF. The CDR3 bases are TGCAGTGCTGGGACTAGCGGGGGAGGCGATACGCAGTATTTT. J is TRBJ2-3 and V is TRBV20-1; 14 nucleotides line up with TRBD2. CDR3 length: 14 amino acids. From germline, CDR1 is DFQATT and CDR2 SNEGSKA (reference sequence). J lost 6 bases, V lost 5 bases, and 4 bases had no gene match.

Ten or more counts support this clonotype. The rearrangement uses TRBV12-3 or TRBV12-4 and TRBJ2-3; maybe TRBD1 (5 bases). V shed 0 bases and J shed 4 bases, with 8 bases lying between them. This CDR3 is built from 14 residues. The CDR3 here is CASSLAGEADTQYF. The CDR3, as DNA: TGTGCCAGCAGTTTAGCAGGGGAAGCAGATACGCAGTATTTT.

The sample holds many counts of this clonotype. The chain employs TRBV7-2 and TRBJ2-2; no definite D call. The length of the CDR3 is 13 residues. Germline V lookup: CDR1 SGHTA, CDR2 FQGNSA. The germline V and J ends were trimmed by 1 base and 7 bases, with 7 bases remaining between them. Here the CDR3 reads CASSLESFGELFF. In DNA, the CDR3 is TGTGCCAGCAGCTTAGAGAGCTTCGGGGAGCTGTTTTTT.

DNA for the CDR3: TGTGCCAGCTCTCGTGGTGGAGGGCGATTCACAGATACGCAGTATTTT. Its protein is CASSRGGGRFTDTQYF. The chain is built from TRBV6-2 or TRBV6-3 and TRBJ2-3, with a weak D call TRBD2 (6 bases). CDR3 length: 16 residues. Between the trimmed V and J ends, which lost 8 bases and 2 bases, there was a span of 20 bases. CDR1 is MNHEY and CDR2 is SVGEGT in the germline V gene.

The table lists this clonotype with a few counts. The chain recombines TRBV6-5 with TRBJ2-1; tentative D call: TRBD2 (5 bases). The germline V and J ends were trimmed by 3 bases and 2 bases, with 8 bases remaining between them. The CDR3 contains 14 residues. Germline CDR1 MNHEY, CDR2 SVGAGI. The CDR3 reads CASSYVATYNEQFF. The CDR3 DNA follows: TGTGCCAGCAGTTATGTAGCGACCTACAATGAGCAGTTCTTC.

This clonotype has a count of ten or more. The chain joins TRBV7-8 to TRBJ2-1; 7 nucleotides align to TRBD2. Germline V lookup: CDR1 SGHVS, CDR2 FQNEAQ. The ends lost 5 bases at V and 4 bases at J; junction bases unmatched: 8. This CDR3 is built from 15 residues. For the CDR3, the DNA is TGTGCCAGCAGCCCGACTGTTAGCGGGTACAATGAGCAGTTCTTC. It specifies CASSPTVSGYNEQFF.

The chain employs TRBV7-2 and TRBJ1-2; D unclear. The CDR3 length is 12 residues. CDR1 and CDR2 from the germline V gene are SGHTA and FQGNSA. V was clipped by 5 bases and J by 5 bases, with 9 bases between them. In nucleotides, the CDR3 is TGTGCCAGCAGCAGGGAGACTTATGGCTACACCTTC. It specifies CASSRETYGYTF.

In its sample, this clonotype was seen a few times. The genes are TRBV9 and TRBJ1-1; D may be TRBD1 (5 bases). Germline values: CDR1 SGDLS, CDR2 YYNGEE. V dropped 0 bases and J dropped 3 bases, with 12 bases sitting between them. This CDR3 is built from 15 residues. CDR3 sequence reads: CASSVAGAGYTEAFF. CDR3 nucleotide sequence: TGTGCCAGCAGCGTAGCTGGGGCGGGGTACACTGAAGCTTTCTTT.

The chain combines TRBV10-3 with TRBJ1-1; no clear D gene. V lost 4 bases and J lost 7, with 10 bases in between. CDR3 size: 12 residues. The germline V gene has CDR1 ENHRY and CDR2 SYGVKD. CDR3 coding DNA: TGTGCCATCAGTGGCACCGGCAGTGAAGCTTTCTTT. This sequence encodes CAISGTGSEAFF.

This clonotype was recorded many times. The chain is built from TRBV3-1 and TRBJ2-7, with D uncertain. Germline lookup yields CDR1 LGHDT and CDR2 YNNKEL (reference sequence). The germline V and J ends were trimmed by 1 base and 2 bases, with 0 bases remaining between them. This CDR3 comprises 11 residues. CDR3 in DNA: TGTGCCAGCAGCCAAGCCTACGAGCAGTACTTC. It specifies CASSQAYEQYF.

The rearrangement joins TRBV5-1 to TRBJ1-1; no definite D call. CDR3 length equals 12 residues. Germline CDR1 and CDR2: SGHRS and YFSETQ. With 4 bases removed from V and 7 bases from J, the gap between germline ends came to 11 bases. The CDR3 DNA reads as TGCGCCAGCAGCCCATTTAAGGGTGAAGCTTTCTTT. This gives the protein CASSPFKGEAFF.